The 5 T cell receptor beta chains reported below all come from one sample, sequenced in a study of T-cell reconstitution after alpha-beta-depleted transplantation in children. Library preparation (for TCRbeta) was performed with unique molecular identifiers. TCRdb reanalysed the PCR reads using MiXCR and keeps one entry per CDR3 protein. The table has 400,000 to 500,000 distinct CDR3 sequences, about a tenth seen once. The sequencing here drew on PBMCs from the stem cell graft donor, taken from the stem cell graft. These receptors came from a human donor who donated a stem cell graft to a child with acute myeloid leukemia.

V and J are TRBV2 and TRBJ1-3; 7 bases map to TRBD1. The CDR3 has 15 amino acids. The V gene's germline CDR1 is SNHLY and CDR2 FYNNEI. V shed 6 bases, J shed 0 bases, and the junction held 5 bases outside the gene matches. The CDR3 here is CASSRTGVSGNTIYF. The CDR3 DNA reads as TGTGCCAGCAGCCGAACAGGGGTCTCTGGAAACACCATATATTTT.

This rearrangement joins TRBV7-2 to TRBJ1-2, with a tentative D call TRBD1 (5 bases). CDR3 length: 14 residues. Germline V gene sequence: CDR1 SGHTA, CDR2 FQGNSA. The V end lost 1 base, the J end lost 10 bases, and 16 bases lay between the germline ends. The CDR3: CASSLVWQGNAYTF. In DNA form, the CDR3 reads TGTGCCAGCAGCTTAGTATGGCAGGGCAATGCCTACACCTTC.

This clonotype was found many times. This chain links TRBV5-1 with TRBJ2-5; TRBD2 agrees at 7 bases. V gave up 2 bases and J gave up 4 bases; unmatched junction bases: 11. Germline V gene data show CDR1 as SGHRS and CDR2 as YFSETQ. This CDR3 has 16 residues. The CDR3 protein is CASSFTGVLATETQYF. CDR3 in DNA: TGCGCCAGCAGCTTTACAGGAGTACTAGCGACAGAGACCCAGTACTTC.

This clonotype was observed a few times. This chain links TRBV11-1 with TRBJ2-3; TRBD1 might be the D (6 bases). The CDR3 is made up of 18 amino acids. Germline-derived CDR1 and CDR2 are SGHAT and FQDESV (reference sequence). Trimming cost V 5 bases and J 1 base, with 22 bases left between them. This chain's CDR3 is CASSRTTKQGWGTDTQYF. DNA of the CDR3: TGTGCCAGCAGCCGAACGACGAAACAGGGCTGGGGCACAGATACGCAGTATTTT.

This clonotype has more than one count but fewer than ten. The V call is TRBV5-1, the J call TRBJ1-1, with no clear D. The CDR3 length is 14 residues. Per germline, CDR1 SGHRS and CDR2 YFSETQ. V shed 2 bases and J shed 1 base, with 9 bases lying between them. CDR3 sequence reads: CASSFMDGNTEAFF. The CDR3 nucleotides read TGCGCCAGCAGCTTTATGGACGGGAACACTGAAGCTTTCTTT. Together with reference TRBV5-1 and TRBJ1-1, the CDR3 gives the full variable domain: KAGVTQTPRYLIKTRGQQVTLSCSPISGHRSVSWYQQTPGQGLQFLFEYFSETQRNKGNFPGRFSGRQFSNSRSEMNVSTLELGDSALYLCASSFMDGNTEAFFGQGTRLTVV.